These 24 T cell receptor beta chains were all obtained from the same sample, sequenced in a study of identical twins. In TCRdb, the 5' RACE reads were re-called with MiXCR into one record per CDR3 protein. The sample carries hundreds of thousands of distinct CDR3 sequences, roughly 6.6% recorded once. These sequences were also reported in another study, on yellow fever vaccine responses in identical twins.

Material for sequencing was PBMCs. These receptors all come from a woman younger than 35 in good health.

The chain is built from TRBV18 and TRBJ2-2, with 9 bases matching TRBD1. The CDR3 contains 17 residues. From germline, CDR1 is KGHSH and CDR2 LQKENI. Germline trimming cut 3 bases from V and 3 bases from J; bases unmatched to any gene: 8. For the CDR3, the DNA is TGTGCCAGCTCACCGGGACAGGGATATTCGTACACCGGGGAGCTGTTTTTT. Its translation is CASSPGQGYSYTGELFF.

In its sample, this clonotype was seen many times. The rearrangement links TRBV10-2 to TRBJ2-7; 8 positions agree with TRBD2. Losses at the gene ends were 0 bases for V and 2 bases for J; bases not matched to a gene: 3. Germline assignment: CDR1 WSHSY and CDR2 SAAADI. CDR3 length: 15 residues. This CDR3 is CASSESSGTTYEQYF. The DNA of the CDR3 is TGCGCCAGCAGTGAGTCTAGCGGGACAACCTACGAGCAGTACTTC.

This clonotype appeared a few times. The rearrangement joins TRBV6-5 to TRBJ2-4, with a weak D call TRBD1 (5 bases). V lost 6 bases to trimming and J lost 9 bases, with 9 bases between them. Germline CDR1 MNHEY, CDR2 SVGAGI. The CDR3 sequence is 11 residues long. The CDR3 nucleotides are TGTGCCAGCAGGCAGGGTAGCATTCAGTACTTC. This sequence encodes CASRQGSIQYF.

The chain recombines TRBV18 with TRBJ1-2; tentative D call: TRBD1 (6 bases). Between the trimmed V and J ends, which lost 6 bases and 7 bases, there was a span of 24 bases. CDR1 and CDR2 (germline): KGHSH, LQKENI. The CDR3 runs to 16 residues. CDR3: CASSQQGFTSSGGYTF. The CDR3 nucleotides read TGTGCCAGCTCGCAGCAGGGGTTCACCTCGTCCGGTGGCTACACCTTC. The whole variable domain, filled in from reference TRBV18 and TRBJ1-2, reads NAGVMQNPRHLVRRRGQEARLRCSPMKGHSHVYWYRQLPEEGLKFMVYLQKENIIDESGMPKERFSAEFPKEGPSILRIQQVVRGDSAAYFCASSQQGFTSSGGYTFGSGTRLTVV.

This clonotype was seen only a few times. The rearrangement links TRBV20-1 to TRBJ2-1, with TRBD1 matching over 8 bases. This CDR3 spans 14 amino acids. CDR1 and CDR2 from the germline V gene are DFQATT and SNEGSKA (reference sequence). J was trimmed by 6 bases and V by 3 bases; bases with no gene match: 7. The CDR3 nucleotides are TGCAGTGCTAGCAACGGACAGGGAGTCAATGAGCAGTTCTTC. Translated, it gives CSASNGQGVNEQFF.

There are many counts of this clonotype. The rearrangement links TRBV2 to TRBJ2-1, with D possibly being TRBD2 (5 bases). This CDR3 is 16 amino acids long. Per the germline V gene, CDR1 is SNHLY and CDR2 is FYNNEI. V was shortened by 3 bases and J by 1 base, with 13 bases between the two germline ends. CDR3 in amino acids: CASSEDSTASYNEQFF. In DNA, the CDR3 is TGTGCCAGCAGTGAGGACTCCACCGCATCCTACAATGAGCAGTTCTTC. The full variable domain, in which reference TRBV2 and TRBJ2-1 provide the parts outside the CDR3, is EPEVTQTPSHQVTQMGQEVILRCVPISNHLYFYWYRQILGQKVEFLVSFYNNEISEKSEIFDDQFSVERPDGSNFTLKIRSTKLEDSAMYFCASSEDSTASYNEQFFGPGTRLTVL.

This chain joins TRBV6-1 and TRBJ1-6, with D unresolved. Trimming stripped 7 bases from V and 5 bases from J, with 15 bases between. The germline V gene has CDR1 MNHNS and CDR2 SASEGT. The CDR3 extends over 15 amino acids. CDR3 sequence: CASKPARGDNSPLHF. CDR3 bases: TGTGCCAGCAAGCCCGCACGAGGAGATAATTCACCCCTCCACTTT.

V gene TRBV20-1 combines with J gene TRBJ2-2; D is possibly TRBD2 (5 bases). Germline CDR1 is DFQATT and CDR2 is SNEGSKA (reference sequence). This CDR3 is built from 15 residues. Trimming shortened V by 0 bases and J by 7 bases, and 15 bases separated the two germline ends. In DNA form, the CDR3 reads TGCAGTGCTAGAGATCCCTTCGGGGTAGACGGGGAGCTGTTTTTT. Its protein is CSARDPFGVDGELFF.

The CDR3: CASSLRQGFYEQYF. The CDR3 bases are TGTGCCAGCAGTTTACGTCAGGGCTTCTACGAGCAGTACTTC. The V gene is TRBV27, the J gene TRBJ2-7; D perhaps matches TRBD1 (5 bases). V was clipped by 2 bases and J by 3 bases, with 11 bases between them. The CDR3 sequence is 14 residues long. In germline, CDR1 is MNHEY, CDR2 SMNVEV (reference sequence).

The chain joins TRBV7-2 to TRBJ1-5; 9 bases agree with TRBD1. V lost 1 base to trimming and J lost 3 bases; unmatched junction nucleotides: 4. The germline CDR1 and CDR2 sequences are SGHTA and FQGNSA. The CDR3 consists of 16 residues. CDR3 in amino acids: CASSLEGTGYNQPQHF. DNA of the CDR3: TGTGCCAGCAGCTTAGAAGGGACAGGGTACAATCAGCCCCAGCATTTT.

This clonotype was detected many times. The chain has TRBV9 and TRBJ2-1; TRBD2 agrees at 14 bases. CDR1 and CDR2 from the germline V gene are SGDLS and YYNGEE. V was clipped by 4 bases and J by 9 bases; unmatched bases: 6. The CDR3 has 15 amino acids. CDR3 in DNA: TGTGCCAGCAGCCAGACTAGCGGGAGGGCCGGTGAGCAGTTCTTC. Its protein is CASSQTSGRAGEQFF.

In this sample, this clonotype turned up many times. The chain employs TRBV12-3 or TRBV12-4 and TRBJ2-4; D might be TRBD2 (7 bases). The ends were cut back, 1 base at V and 7 bases at J, with 11 bases in the middle. This CDR3 has 14 residues. CDR3 coding DNA: TGTGCCAGCAGTTTAGACGAGGGGGGGAACATTCAGTACTTC. Its translation is CASSLDEGGNIQYF.

In this sample, this clonotype turned up a few times. The chain links TRBV6-1 to TRBJ2-5; TRBD1 is a possible D gene (6 bases). The V gene's germline CDR1 is MNHNS and CDR2 SASEGT. V was trimmed by 7 bases and J by 0 bases, leaving 15 bases between them. The CDR3 extends over 15 amino acids. As DNA, the CDR3 is TGTGCCAGCAACAACCTTCAGGGGTACCAAGAGACCCAGTACTTC. It encodes CASNNLQGYQETQYF.

In this sample, this clonotype turned up many times. The rearrangement links TRBV20-1 to TRBJ2-3; 7 bases match TRBD1. The CDR3 totals 16 residues. The V and J ends lost 0 bases and 5 bases, in that order; junction bases with no gene match: 11. In germline, CDR1 is DFQATT, CDR2 SNEGSKA (reference sequence). The CDR3 here is CSARDFKGGGVDTQYF. Written as DNA, the CDR3 is TGCAGTGCTAGAGATTTTAAAGGGGGCGGTGTAGATACGCAGTATTTT.

This chain joins TRBV20-1 and TRBJ2-7; 8 bases agree with TRBD1. Germline loops: CDR1 DFQATT, CDR2 SNEGSKA (reference sequence). V was pared by 4 bases and J by 5 bases, with 4 bases of the junction left unmatched. This CDR3 contains 12 residues. The CDR3 spells CSATGQGNEQYV. DNA for the CDR3: TGCAGTGCTACAGGACAGGGAAACGAGCAGTACGTC.

The rearrangement uses TRBV20-1 and TRBJ2-5, with a possible D match to TRBD1 (5 bases). Germline V gene lookup returns CDR1 DFQATT and CDR2 SNEGSKA (reference sequence). This CDR3 has 14 residues. Trimming pared 0 bases from V and 4 bases from J, leaving 12 bases between. The DNA of the CDR3 is TGCAGTGCTAGAGATGCAGGGAAAATAGAGACCCAGTACTTC. It codes for CSARDAGKIETQYF.

This clonotype was seen more than once but under ten times. The chain combines TRBV2 with TRBJ2-7, with D possibly being TRBD1 (6 bases). Trimming cost V 9 bases and J 4 bases, with 19 bases left between them. This CDR3 region has 14 residues. Germline V gives CDR1 SNHLY, CDR2 FYNNEI. In DNA form, the CDR3 reads TGTGCCAGTACGAGTAAATGGGGGCCTTACGAGCAGTACTTC. Translating gives CASTSKWGPYEQYF.

The genes are TRBV14 and TRBJ2-5; 7 bases are shared with TRBD2. The CDR3 loop spans 13 amino acids. The J segment lost 5 bases and the V segment lost 2 bases, leaving 2 bases of the junction unmatched. Per the germline V gene, CDR1 is SGHDN and CDR2 is FVKESK. CDR3 in amino acids: CASSQTSVETQYF. DNA for the CDR3: TGTGCCAGCAGCCAAACTAGCGTGGAGACCCAGTACTTC.

This clonotype was counted ten times or more. The rearrangement uses TRBV10-3 and TRBJ1-4, with D unresolved. V dropped 2 bases and J dropped 7 bases, with 17 bases sitting between them. The CDR3 has 16 residues. Looked up from germline, CDR1 is ENHRY and CDR2 is SYGVKD. The CDR3 DNA reads as TGTGCCATCAGTGAGAAAAGGGAGGTACTTGGTGAAAAACTGTTTTTT. This gives the protein CAISEKREVLGEKLFF.

This clonotype was recorded a few times. The J gene is TRBJ2-6, the V gene TRBV7-3; 12 nucleotides align to TRBD2. V dropped 5 bases and J dropped 2; count of bases not matched to a gene: 4. There are 17 residues in the CDR3. Germline-derived CDR1 and CDR2 are SGHTA and FQGTGA. The chain's CDR3 is CASSPRTSGTGANVLTF. The DNA of the CDR3 is TGTGCCAGCAGCCCTCGGACTAGCGGGACTGGGGCCAACGTCCTGACTTTC. Drawing the rest from reference TRBV7-3 and TRBJ2-6, the complete variable domain is GAGVSQTPSNKVTEKGKYVELRCDPISGHTALYWYRQSLGQGPEFLIYFQGTGAADDSGLPNDRFFAVRPEGSVSTLKIQRTERGDSAVYLCASSPRTSGTGANVLTFGAGSRLTVL.

This clonotype was seen only a few times. V gene TRBV20-1 combines with J gene TRBJ2-7; TRBD2 aligns across 9 bases. The germline V gene encodes CDR1 DFQATT and CDR2 SNEGSKA (reference sequence). The CDR3 sequence is 14 residues long. Trimming removed 3 bases from V and 4 bases from J; junction bases left unmatched: 7. The CDR3 nucleotides are TGCAGTGCTAGCCTAGCGGGATCCTTTTACGAGCAGTACGTC. Encoded protein: CSASLAGSFYEQYV.

The chain couples TRBV5-1 to TRBJ1-4, with 8 bases identical to TRBD1. Looked up from germline, CDR1 is SGHRS and CDR2 is YFSETQ. The ends lost 5 bases at V and 8 bases at J; junction bases unmatched: 8. The CDR3 length is 14 residues. Written as DNA, the CDR3 is TGCGCCAGCAGTAAAGGACAGGGTGGCGAAAAACTGTTTTTT. This gives the protein CASSKGQGGEKLFF.

This clonotype was seen a handful of times. The chain joins TRBV3-1 to TRBJ2-7; 9 bases align to TRBD2. This CDR3 comprises 15 residues. The germline V gene has CDR1 LGHDT and CDR2 YNNKEL (reference sequence). Germline trimming cut 3 bases from V and 1 base from J; bases unmatched to any gene: 4. The CDR3 is CASSHYAGGSYEQYV. The CDR3 DNA sequence: TGTGCCAGCAGCCATTATGCGGGGGGGTCCTACGAGCAGTACGTC.

This clonotype was counted at least ten times. The chain's CDR3 is CAISEPGVEETQYF. CDR3 in DNA: TGTGCCATCAGTGAGCCGGGAGTGGAGGAGACCCAGTACTTC. This chain links TRBV10-3 with TRBJ2-5, with D tentatively TRBD2 (6 bases). V was clipped by 2 bases and J by 5 bases, with 12 bases between them. CDR1 and CDR2 (germline): ENHRY, SYGVKD. The CDR3 runs to 14 residues.